The present T cell receptor (beta chain) was sequenced within a study of cytomegalovirus exposure and HLA in healthy donors. As regards this clone: The antigen is undetermined.

PCR involved 60 Vbeta and 13 Jbeta primers. Sequencing was performed with immunoSEQ multiplex PCR; in TCRdb, only in-frame clones are kept and a portion is missing. Counted here are more than 95,000 clones, around 72% occurring once; the ten biggest clones make up approximately 5.1%. Study-level findings and limits: Several of the most significant clusters were apparently associated with common viral pathogens in a later analysis. There were some public TCRs occurring in many donors, but most TCR sequences were rare.

This clonotype was sampled from a male donor in good health and CMV-seronegative. The sample consisted of PBMCs.

The CDR3 region has the DNA TGTGCCTGGAGTGTACGGGGTCCTAGCGGATTACTGTACAATGAGCAGTTCTTC. Translating it yields CAWSVRGPSGLLYNEQFF. J is TRBJ2-1 and V is TRBV30; 7 bases match TRBD2. Germline CDR1 reads GTSNPN; CDR2 reads SVGIG (reference sequence). The ends lost 0 bases at V and 4 bases at J; junction bases unmatched: 15. The CDR3 has 18 residues. Drawing the rest from reference TRBV30 and TRBJ2-1, the complete variable domain is SQTIHQWPATLVQPVGSPLSLECTVEGTSNPNLYWYRQAAGRGLQLLFYSVGIGQISSEVPQNLSASRPQDRQFILSSKKLLLSDSGFYLCAWSVRGPSGLLYNEQFFGPGTRLTVL.